Sequencing of this T cell receptor beta chain was carried out in a study of T cell changes during pregnancy in multiple sclerosis. The repertoire was sequenced with immunoSEQ multiplex PCR; TCRdb's copy has only in-frame clones and lacks some. Of around 96,000 clones listed, over 80% are singletons. The CDR3 length is 17 residues. V was pared by 4 bases and J by 2 bases, with 9 bases of the junction left unmatched. The V gene's germline CDR1 is SGHDT and CDR2 YYEEEE. This sample comprised peripheral blood, obtained in the first trimester of pregnancy. The genes are TRBV5-6 and TRBJ2-1; 10 bases are a match to TRBD2. The source is a female donor with multiple sclerosis, enrolled in a pregnancy study. The CDR3 spells CASSGVASGGPYNEQFF. Here the CDR3 DNA reads TGTGCCAGCAGCGGCGTGGCTAGCGGGGGACCCTACAATGAGCAGTTCTTC.